The 27 T cell receptor beta chains below all came from one sample that was sequenced in a study of T cells in Graves' hyperthyroidism and ophthalmopathy. RNA transcripts were the template for amplifying TCR beta CDR3 regions. HTBI primers were employed in a first-round RT-PCR of the TCR CDR3. Each CDR3 protein is one row after TCRdb ran MiXCR on the multiplex PCR reads. The sample has under 650,000 distinct CDR3 sequences; roughly 16% are singletons. The sample was blood. Receptor source: a woman aged 30 to 39 with Graves' hyperthyroidism.

The J gene is TRBJ1-1, the V gene TRBV20-1, with D possibly matching TRBD1 (6 bases). The CDR3 is made up of 16 amino acids. Trimming removed 6 bases from V and 4 bases from J, with 24 bases in between. The germline V gene has CDR1 DFQATT and CDR2 SNEGSKA (reference sequence). The CDR3 nucleotides are TGCAGTGCCCCTGGTCCACAGGGAGCCATGATCACTGAAGCTTTCTTT. Translation gives CSAPGPQGAMITEAFF.

As concerns this clonotype: The final CDR3 position lacks the conserved phenylalanine or tryptophan, pointing to a likely read error. The CDR3 DNA reads as TGTGCCAGTTCCAGGCCGGATACATATGGCTACACCCTC. Translation: CASSRPDTYGYTL. The rearrangement uses TRBV19 and TRBJ1-2; D not resolved. This CDR3 spans 13 amino acids. Trimming removed 8 bases from V and 5 bases from J, with 15 bases in between. CDR1 is LNHDA, CDR2 SQIVND, per germline (reference sequence).

This CDR3 reads CASSLTAGGPFYEQYF. In DNA, the CDR3 is TGTGCCAGCAGTTTAACGGCGGGAGGGCCTTTTTACGAGCAGTACTTC. The V gene is TRBV27, the J gene TRBJ2-7; 9 bases are shared with TRBD2. Germline values: CDR1 MNHEY, CDR2 SMNVEV (reference sequence). Losses at the gene ends were 2 bases for V and 4 bases for J; bases not matched to a gene: 9. The CDR3 runs to 16 residues.

Note on this clonotype: This clone may be a read error of a much larger clone one base away. The chain links TRBV28 to TRBJ1-5, with D unresolved. Looked up from germline, CDR1 is MDHEN and CDR2 is SYDVKM. The CDR3 sequence is 12 residues long. The CDR3, as DNA: TGTGCCAGCATCGAGAAGGATCAGCCCCGGCATTTT. Amino acids: CASIEKDQPRHF.

The rearrangement links TRBV20-1 to TRBJ1-1, with D uncertain. V was trimmed by 6 bases and J by 4 bases, leaving 12 bases between them. Germline V gene data show CDR1 as DFQATT and CDR2 as SNEGSKA (reference sequence). CDR3 length equals 12 residues. This CDR3 is CSADRSSTEAFF. The CDR3 nucleotides are TGCAGTGCCGATCGGAGCAGCACTGAAGCTTTCTTT.

This clonotype was seen ten or more times. The rearrangement joins TRBV2 to TRBJ2-1, with D uncertain. The V end was cut by 6 bases, the J end by 9 bases, with 6 bases between. Germline V gene lookup returns CDR1 SNHLY and CDR2 FYNNEI. CDR3 length: 10 residues. The CDR3 sequence is CASRTSEQFF. Written as DNA, the CDR3 is TGTGCCAGCAGAACAAGTGAGCAGTTCTTC.

There are many counts of this clonotype. The V call is TRBV7-9, the J call TRBJ2-7, with 8 positions matching TRBD2. The V segment lost 5 bases and the J segment 2 bases; nucleotides outside the gene matches: 5. CDR3 length equals 14 residues. CDR1 and CDR2 from the germline V gene are SEHNR and FQNEAQ (reference sequence). The CDR3 loop reads CASSPLAGPYEQYF. CDR3 nucleotide sequence: TGTGCCAGCAGCCCATTAGCGGGGCCCTACGAGCAGTACTTC.

In this sample, this clonotype turned up a few times. A clone one base away is much larger, so this may be a read error. The rearrangement joins TRBV7-8 to TRBJ2-1; 9 bases map to TRBD1. The germline CDR1 and CDR2 sequences are SGHVS and FQNEAQ. The CDR3 has 16 amino acids. CDR3 in amino acids: CASSSPGQGHYSEQFF. CDR3 DNA sequence: TGTGCCAGCAGCTCCCCGGGACAGGGTCATTACAGTGAGCAGTTCTTC.

This clonotype was picked up many times. This chain connects TRBV13 to TRBJ2-5; 7 nucleotides agree with TRBD1. V lost 1 base and J lost 3; bases outside the gene matches: 5. The CDR3 is 15 residues long. Looked up from germline, CDR1 is PRHDT and CDR2 is FYEKMQ (reference sequence). The CDR3 DNA reads as TGTGCCAGCAGCTTAGCCACCGGGACAGAAGAGACCCAGTACTTC. It yields the protein CASSLATGTEETQYF.

The chain joins TRBV6-1 to TRBJ2-2; 10 bases align to TRBD2. CDR1 and CDR2 from the germline V gene are MNHNS and SASEGT. The CDR3 is 21 residues long. V was clipped by 3 bases and J by 7 bases; unmatched bases: 23. This CDR3 reads CASSELSSGRAMEVRDGELFF. The CDR3 DNA reads as TGTGCCAGCAGTGAGTTGTCTAGCGGGAGAGCTATGGAGGTTCGGGACGGGGAGCTGTTTTTT.

This clonotype has just a few counts. The chain is built from TRBV5-1 and TRBJ2-1, with D hard to call. Trimming took 1 base from V and 7 from J, leaving 9 bases between them. The CDR3 has 13 residues. Germline-derived CDR1 and CDR2 are SGHRS and YFSETQ. CDR3 sequence (DNA): TGCGCCAGCAGCTTGCAGGCGGCTAATGAGCAGTTCTTC. Translating it yields CASSLQAANEQFF.

This clonotype was observed many times. V usage is TRBV28 and J usage is TRBJ2-3; 9 positions match TRBD1. The CDR3 has 14 residues. Germline V gene sequence: CDR1 MDHEN, CDR2 SYDVKM. Germline trimming cut 4 bases from V and 4 bases from J; bases unmatched to any gene: 3. CDR3 nucleotide sequence: TGTGCCAGCAGTTCGGACAGGGGAGCAGATACGCAGTATTTT. It specifies CASSSDRGADTQYF. The full variable domain, in which reference TRBV28 and TRBJ2-3 provide the parts outside the CDR3, is DVKVTQSSRYLVKRTGEKVFLECVQDMDHENMFWYRQDPGLGLRLIYFSYDVKMKEKGDIPEGYSVSREKKERFSLILESASTNQTSMYLCASSSDRGADTQYFGPGTRLTVL.

This clonotype was detected a few times. The chain recombines TRBV4-1 with TRBJ2-5; D ambiguous. The V and J ends lost 2 bases and 3 bases respectively, with 10 bases between them. Germline V lookup: CDR1 MGHRA, CDR2 YSYEKL. The CDR3 has 14 residues. The CDR3 nucleotides read TGCGCCAGCAGCCAATCCCATACCGAAGAGACCCAGTACTTC. Its protein is CASSQSHTEETQYF.

The rearrangement joins TRBV5-1 to TRBJ1-1, with a possible D match to TRBD1 (5 bases). The V gene's germline CDR1 is SGHRS and CDR2 YFSETQ. V lost 0 bases to trimming and J lost 13 bases, with 19 bases between them. This CDR3 region has 14 residues. CDR3 in DNA: TGCGCCAGCAGCTTGGGAGGGGAGAGACCACAAGTTTTCTTT. Translation: CASSLGGERPQVFF.

The table lists this clonotype with many counts. The chain joins TRBV18 to TRBJ2-3, with 12 bases matching TRBD2. This CDR3 has 15 amino acids. The V and J ends lost 6 bases and 7 bases, in that order; junction bases with no gene match: 8. The V gene's germline CDR1 is KGHSH and CDR2 LQKENI. The DNA for the CDR3 is TGTGCCAGCTCCAATATGACTAGCGGGAGTAATACGCAGTATTTT. Protein: CASSNMTSGSNTQYF.

The rearrangement links TRBV29-1 to TRBJ2-7; TRBD2 agrees at 7 bases. V was pared by 5 bases and J by 2 bases, with 6 bases of the junction left unmatched. The V gene's germline CDR1 is SQVTM and CDR2 ANQGSEA. CDR3 length equals 13 residues. The CDR3, as DNA: TGCAGCGTTTCGGGGGGAGGTACCTACGAGCAGTACTTC. Residues: CSVSGGGTYEQYF.

This chain joins TRBV20-1 and TRBJ2-7; D may be TRBD2 (5 bases). V was clipped by 7 bases and J by 0 bases, with 10 bases between them. The CDR3 loop spans 12 amino acids. Germline V lookup: CDR1 DFQATT, CDR2 SNEGSKA (reference sequence). The CDR3 DNA follows: TGCAGTGGTTCGGAGGCCTCCTACGAGCAGTACTTC. This translates into CSGSEASYEQYF.

J is TRBJ2-3 and V is TRBV5-1, with TRBD2 matching over 8 bases. Germline lookup yields CDR1 SGHRS and CDR2 YFSETQ. CDR3 size: 17 residues. The junction had 11 bases not matched to a gene; V was cut back by 3 bases and J by 2 bases. The CDR3 DNA reads as TGCGCCAGCAGCTCCTACACCCTAGCGGGTTTCACAGATACGCAGTATTTT. This encodes CASSSYTLAGFTDTQYF.

CDR3 region: CAISETSGSSEQFF. Written as DNA, the CDR3 is TGTGCCATCAGTGAGACTAGCGGGAGTAGCGAGCAGTTCTTC. The chain recombines TRBV10-3 with TRBJ2-1; 11 nucleotides agree with TRBD2. J lost 10 bases, V lost 2 bases, and 4 bases had no gene match. Germline values: CDR1 ENHRY, CDR2 SYGVKD. The CDR3 totals 14 residues.

The table lists this clonotype with a few counts. This chain joins TRBV30 and TRBJ2-1; D not certain. This CDR3 contains 13 residues. Trimming pared 3 bases from V and 0 bases from J, leaving 6 bases between. Germline loops: CDR1 GTSNPN, CDR2 SVGIG (reference sequence). The DNA of the CDR3 is TGTGCCTGGAGCATTAGCTCCTACAATGAGCAGTTCTTC. It yields the protein CAWSISSYNEQFF.

The rearrangement links TRBV30 to TRBJ2-7, with no clear D. The V and J ends lost 3 bases and 2 bases respectively, with 11 bases between them. This CDR3 contains 13 residues. Germline V gene lookup returns CDR1 GTSNPN and CDR2 SVGIG (reference sequence). CDR3 protein: CAWSRLVAYEQYF. The CDR3 DNA follows: TGTGCCTGGAGCCGACTGGTTGCCTACGAGCAGTACTTC. Together with reference TRBV30 and TRBJ2-7, the CDR3 gives the full variable domain: SQTIHQWPATLVQPVGSPLSLECTVEGTSNPNLYWYRQAAGRGLQLLFYSVGIGQISSEVPQNLSASRPQDRQFILSSKKLLLSDSGFYLCAWSRLVAYEQYFGPGTRLTVT.

A few counts support this clonotype. V is TRBV28 and J is TRBJ2-1; D may be TRBD2 (6 bases). CDR1 and CDR2 (germline): MDHEN, SYDVKM. The CDR3 runs 15 residues. Trimming left V 2 bases short and J 8 bases short, with 16 bases between. This CDR3 is CASSLVRPWRDEQFF. CDR3 coding DNA: TGTGCCAGCAGTTTAGTTCGCCCGTGGAGGGATGAGCAGTTCTTC.

This clonotype was recorded many times. The CDR3 nucleotides read TGTGCCTGGAGTCTCTCGGGCCCCGGGGAGCTGTTTTTT. Residues: CAWSLSGPGELFF. The chain employs TRBV30 and TRBJ2-2, with D hard to call. V was pared by 2 bases and J by 6 bases, with 10 bases between. The CDR3 contains 13 residues. The V gene's germline CDR1 is GTSNPN and CDR2 SVGIG (reference sequence).

This clonotype has a count of ten or more. This chain connects TRBV27 to TRBJ2-3; 13 nucleotides match TRBD2. Germline V gives CDR1 MNHEY, CDR2 SMNVEV (reference sequence). The CDR3 extends over 15 amino acids. The junction had 7 bases not matched to a gene; V was cut back by 6 bases and J by 7 bases. CDR3 nucleotides: TGTGCCAGCAGAAGGACTAGCGGGAGTCTAAATACGCAGTATTTT. Protein sequence: CASRRTSGSLNTQYF.

This clonotype was observed a few times. The rearrangement joins TRBV2 to TRBJ1-4, with D possibly matching TRBD1 (6 bases). Trimming shortened V by 4 bases and J by 8 bases, and 14 bases separated the two germline ends. Per germline, CDR1 SNHLY and CDR2 FYNNEI. The CDR3 has 14 residues. CDR3 residues: CASSGGTRLEKLFF. The CDR3 nucleotides read TGTGCCAGCAGTGGTGGGACAAGGCTCGAAAAACTGTTTTTT. Based on the CDR3 plus reference TRBV2 and TRBJ1-4, the full variable domain is EPEVTQTPSHQVTQMGQEVILRCVPISNHLYFYWYRQILGQKVEFLVSFYNNEISEKSEIFDDQFSVERPDGSNFTLKIRSTKLEDSAMYFCASSGGTRLEKLFFGSGTQLSVL.

The chain employs TRBV19 and TRBJ1-1; no firm D call. Germline CDR1 LNHDA, CDR2 SQIVND (reference sequence). Trimming cost V 6 bases and J 7 bases, with 15 bases left between them. This CDR3 comprises 13 residues. CDR3 nucleotides: TGTGCCAGTAGAGACCTTGGGGTAGGTGAAGCTTTCTTT. Its translation: CASRDLGVGEAFF. The full variable domain, its missing parts supplied by reference TRBV19 and TRBJ1-1, is DGGITQSPKYLFRKEGQNVTLSCEQNLNHDAMYWYRQDPGQGLRLIYYSQIVNDFQKGDIAEGYSVSREKKESFPLTVTSAQKNPTAFYLCASRDLGVGEAFFGQGTRLTVV.

This clonotype was seen repeatedly, ten times or more. The chain employs TRBV7-2 and TRBJ1-4, with TRBD1 identical over 10 bases. The CDR3 extends over 16 amino acids. Germline trimming cut 2 bases from V and 5 bases from J; bases unmatched to any gene: 5. Germline lookup yields CDR1 SGHTA and CDR2 FQGNSA. The CDR3, as DNA: TGTGCCAGCAGCTTACACTCGGGACAGGGGAATGAAAAACTGTTTTTT. It codes for CASSLHSGQGNEKLFF. The whole variable domain, remainder taken from reference TRBV7-2 and TRBJ1-4, is GAGVSQSPSNKVTEKGKDVELRCDPISGHTALYWYRQSLGQGLEFLIYFQGNSAPDKSGLPSDRFSAERTGGSVSTLTIQRTQQEDSAVYLCASSLHSGQGNEKLFFGSGTQLSVL.